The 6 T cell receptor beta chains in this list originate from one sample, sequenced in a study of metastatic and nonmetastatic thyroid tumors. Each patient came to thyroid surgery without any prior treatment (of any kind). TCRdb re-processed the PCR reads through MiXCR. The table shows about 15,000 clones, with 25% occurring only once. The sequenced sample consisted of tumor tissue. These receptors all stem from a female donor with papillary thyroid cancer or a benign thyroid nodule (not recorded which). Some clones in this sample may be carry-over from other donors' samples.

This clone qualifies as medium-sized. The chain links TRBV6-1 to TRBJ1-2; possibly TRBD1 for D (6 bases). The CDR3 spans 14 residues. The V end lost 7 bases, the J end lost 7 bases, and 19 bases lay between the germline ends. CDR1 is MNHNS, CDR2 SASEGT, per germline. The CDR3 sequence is CASTVRGLTVGYTF. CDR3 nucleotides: TGTGCCAGCACGGTCCGGGGGCTGACTGTTGGCTACACCTTC.

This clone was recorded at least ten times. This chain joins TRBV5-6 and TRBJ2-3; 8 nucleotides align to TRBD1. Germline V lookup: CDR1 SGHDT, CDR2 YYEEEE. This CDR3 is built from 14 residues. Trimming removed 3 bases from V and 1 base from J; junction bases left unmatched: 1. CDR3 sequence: CASSWGQGTDTQYF. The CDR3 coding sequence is TGTGCCAGCAGCTGGGGACAGGGCACAGATACGCAGTATTTT.

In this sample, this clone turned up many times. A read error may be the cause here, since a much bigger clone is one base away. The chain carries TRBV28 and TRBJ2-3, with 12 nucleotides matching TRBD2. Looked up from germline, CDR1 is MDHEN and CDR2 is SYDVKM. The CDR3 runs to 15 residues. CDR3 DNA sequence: TGTGCCAGCAGGACTAGCGGGAGAAGCACAGATATGCAGTATTTT. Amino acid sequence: CASRTSGRSTDMQYF.

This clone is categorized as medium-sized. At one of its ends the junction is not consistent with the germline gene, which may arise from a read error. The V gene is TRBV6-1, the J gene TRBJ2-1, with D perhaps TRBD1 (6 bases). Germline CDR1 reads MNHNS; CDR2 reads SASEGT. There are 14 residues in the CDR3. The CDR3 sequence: CASSATGIYNKQFF. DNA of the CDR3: TGTGCCAGCAGTGCGACAGGAATTTACAATAAGCAGTTCTTC.

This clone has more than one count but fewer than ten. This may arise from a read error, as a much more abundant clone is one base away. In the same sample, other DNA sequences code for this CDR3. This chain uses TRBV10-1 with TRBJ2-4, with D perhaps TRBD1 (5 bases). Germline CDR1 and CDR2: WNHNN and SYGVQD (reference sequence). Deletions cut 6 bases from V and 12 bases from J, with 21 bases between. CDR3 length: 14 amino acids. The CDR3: CASSPTGAGYTQYF. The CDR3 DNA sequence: TGCGCCAGCAGCCCAACAGGTGCCGGGTACACTCAGTACTTC.

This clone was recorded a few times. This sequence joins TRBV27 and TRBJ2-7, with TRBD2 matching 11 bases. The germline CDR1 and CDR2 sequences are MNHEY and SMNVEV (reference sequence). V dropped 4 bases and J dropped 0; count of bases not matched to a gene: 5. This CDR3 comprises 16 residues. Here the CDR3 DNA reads TGTGCCAGCAGTTCCAGACTAGCGGGGACCTCCTACGAGCAGTACTTC. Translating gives CASSSRLAGTSYEQYF.